These T cell receptor beta chains were read from a single sample in a study of cytomegalovirus exposure and HLA in healthy donors. Some clones are missing from TCRdb's copy, which holds only in-frame ones; the method was immunoSEQ multiplex PCR. Of 95,000 to 150,000 clones listed, about 78% were seen once; the top ten hold 3% to 4.5%. The sequencing sample was made of PBMCs. The source of these receptors is a man aged 30 to 39 in good health and CMV-seronegative. Each CDR3 is given with its conserved first and last residue.

len	j_gene	v_gene	CDR3aa
15	TRBJ1-5	TRBV6-1	CASSERYDSNQPQHF
13	TRBJ1-2	TRBV6-1	CAISAGFSDGYTF
15	TRBJ2-3	TRBV2	CASSVERGGRNTQYF
14	TRBJ2-3	TRBV6-1	CASSDAGGIDTQYF
14	TRBJ1-2	TRBV7-9	CASSTATGNDGYTF
14	TRBJ1-5	TRBV10-2	CASSEVGGGQPQHF
15	TRBJ1-6	TRBV6-1	CASSELSRARSPLHF
16	TRBJ1-1	TRBV5-1	CASSLAVRGADTEAFF
15	TRBJ1-5	TRBV6-5	CASSYSRGSNQPQHF
15	TRBJ2-7	TRBV5-4	CASSLGQGSSYEQYF
15	TRBJ1-1	TRBV29-1	CSVDVPGQGYPEAFF
17	TRBJ2-2	TRBV2	CASSDYRATRNTGELFF
18	TRBJ2-3	TRBV9	CASSVGGTSGGRTDTQYF
17	TRBJ2-7	TRBV5-1	CASSLAEGGFKSYEQYF
15	TRBJ2-7	TRBV18	CASSVGQGARYEQYF
12	TRBJ1-5	TRBV25-1	CASSDRDQPQHF
15	TRBJ2-7	TRBV18	CASSPRQGAFDEQYF
13	TRBJ2-7	TRBV29-1	CSVEAFSKGEQYF
17	TRBJ1-2	TRBV5-6	CASSLYSGTVPQGGYTF
11	TRBJ2-7	TRBV2	CASSLSYEQYF
16	TRBJ1-1	TRBV4-1	CASSRGVGSLGTEAFF
14	TRBJ1-2	TRBV11-3	CASSLSSRTYGYTF
15	TRBJ2-7	TRBV5-1	CASSLAQGAGYEQYF
20	TRBJ2-3	TRBV7-8	CASSLAYIGGGTSRTDTQYF
16	TRBJ1-2	TRBV7-9	CSSSPSGRTGNVGYTF
14	TRBJ1-1	TRBV5-1	CASSAGQTNTEAFF
17	TRBJ2-3	TRBV7-2	CASSQSGAGGPRDTQYF
14	TRBJ2-1	TRBV5-1	CASSGTDNYNEQFF
15	TRBJ2-7	TRBV5-4	CASSSGGVASYEQYF
13	TRBJ1-5	TRBV28	CASRQGPSQPQHF
13	TRBJ1-5	TRBV6-5	CASRPRGLGPQHF
12	TRBJ2-5	TRBV30	CAWNTLAEAQYF
15	TRBJ2-5	TRBV4-3	CASSQGRGGQETQYF
13	TRBJ2-7	TRBV28	CASFRGLAYEQYF
16	TRBJ1-6	TRBV7-9	CASSPSGGGYNSPLHF
12	-	TRBV6-1	CASRVLSYEQYF
14	TRBJ2-7	TRBV5-1	CASRGGQGFGEQYF
12	TRBJ2-7	TRBV25-1	CASSAGGYEQYF
15	TRBJ2-2	TRBV5-6	CASSPGQKNTGELFF
15	TRBJ1-1	TRBV5-4	CASSLGGQANTEAFF
13	TRBJ1-2	TRBV30	CAWSVSQGGGYTF
15	TRBJ2-3	TRBV7-3	CASSFTSGGVHTQYF